The 24 T cell receptor beta chains reported below all come from one sample, sequenced in a study of cytomegalovirus exposure and HLA in healthy donors. A multiplex PCR was run with 60 Vbeta primers and 13 Jbeta primers. The assay was immunoSEQ multiplex PCR, and TCRdb's table has in-frame clones only and misses some. The table has 150,000 or so clones, 80% to 90% seen once. Sequenced input: PBMCs. The receptors originated from a man between 18 and 29 years old in good health and CMV-seropositive.

The table lists this clone with a count of one. V is TRBV7-6 and J is TRBJ2-3; the D is unclear. The ends were cut back, 3 bases at V and 7 bases at J, with 8 bases in the middle. The CDR3 has 12 residues. Germline assignment: CDR1 SGHVS and CDR2 FNYEAQ. CDR3 sequence: CASSFSFNTQYF. CDR3 sequence (DNA): TGTGCCAGCAGCTTTAGCTTTAATACGCAGTATTTT.

This chain joins TRBV30 and TRBJ1-6, with D tentatively TRBD1 (6 bases). The length of the CDR3 is 15 residues. Germline CDR1 reads GTSNPN; CDR2 reads SVGIG (reference sequence). Deletions cut 0 bases from V and 9 bases from J, with 15 bases between. The CDR3 protein is CAWSVSQGWSSPLHF. The CDR3, as DNA: TGTGCCTGGAGTGTTTCCCAGGGGTGGAGTTCACCCCTCCACTTT. Together with reference TRBV30 and TRBJ1-6, the CDR3 gives the full variable domain: SQTIHQWPATLVQPVGSPLSLECTVEGTSNPNLYWYRQAAGRGLQLLFYSVGIGQISSEVPQNLSASRPQDRQFILSSKKLLLSDSGFYLCAWSVSQGWSSPLHFGNGTRLTVT.

This chain uses TRBV6-1 with TRBJ2-1; no clear D gene. Trimming left V 8 bases short and J 5 bases short, with 7 bases between. Looked up from germline, CDR1 is MNHNS and CDR2 is SASEGT. The CDR3 loop spans 11 amino acids. The CDR3 spells CASRRDNEQFF. The CDR3 bases are TGTGCCAGCCGGAGAGACAATGAGCAGTTCTTC.

The chain uses TRBV6-6 and TRBJ1-1; TRBD1 might be the D (6 bases). Germline V gives CDR1 MNHNY, CDR2 SVGAGI (reference sequence). The CDR3 covers 16 residues. V dropped 6 bases and J dropped 1 base, with 18 bases sitting between them. The CDR3 bases are TGTGCCAGCAGCCATAGCGCTACAGGGCCGAACACTGAAGCTTTCTTT. It codes for CASSHSATGPNTEAFF.

This chain connects TRBV7-2 to TRBJ1-5; the D gene is possibly TRBD1 (5 bases). Between the trimmed V and J ends, which lost 5 bases and 4 bases, there was a span of 9 bases. The CDR3 spans 13 residues. Germline V lookup: CDR1 SGHTA, CDR2 FQGNSA. The CDR3: CASSPGGNQPQHF. Here the CDR3 DNA reads TGTGCCAGCAGCCCCGGGGGAAATCAGCCCCAGCATTTT.

The J gene is TRBJ2-7, the V gene TRBV7-8, with D perhaps matching TRBD1 (6 bases). V was trimmed by 4 bases and J by 3 bases, leaving 19 bases between them. The germline gives CDR1 SGHVS, CDR2 FQNEAQ. The CDR3 covers 16 residues. DNA of the CDR3: TGTGCCAGCAGCTATCGAGAGGGGGTTCGGGGCTACGAGCAGTACTTC. Translation: CASSYREGVRGYEQYF.

The chain couples TRBV5-1 to TRBJ2-7, with D possibly being TRBD1 (5 bases). Between the trimmed V and J ends, which lost 1 base and 2 bases, there was a span of 16 bases. The germline CDR1 and CDR2 sequences are SGHRS and YFSETQ. CDR3 size: 16 residues. Here the CDR3 reads CASSLQSAGRPYEQYF. Written as DNA, the CDR3 is TGCGCCAGCAGCTTGCAGTCAGCAGGGCGCCCCTACGAGCAGTACTTC.

This chain links TRBV13 with TRBJ1-5; the D is unclear. CDR3 length: 15 amino acids. With 3 bases removed from V and 0 bases from J, the gap between germline ends came to 9 bases. CDR1 and CDR2 from the germline V gene are PRHDT and FYEKMQ (reference sequence). The CDR3 here is CASSLSGNSNQPQHF. CDR3 in DNA: TGTGCCAGCAGCTTGTCCGGGAATAGCAATCAGCCCCAGCATTTT.

The rearrangement links TRBV4-1 to TRBJ1-4; D gene ambiguous. The germline gives CDR1 MGHRA, CDR2 YSYEKL. The CDR3 has 18 amino acids. V lost 2 bases, J lost 0 bases, and 16 bases lay in between. CDR3 amino acids: CASSQPTGSKSTNEKLFF. CDR3 nucleotide sequence: TGCGCCAGCAGCCAACCTACCGGGTCTAAATCAACTAATGAAAAACTGTTTTTT.

The chain employs TRBV7-9 and TRBJ1-6; 9 bases match TRBD1. CDR1 is SEHNR and CDR2 is FQNEAQ in the germline V gene (reference sequence). V dropped 5 bases and J dropped 7; count of bases not matched to a gene: 3. The CDR3 has 14 amino acids. The CDR3 loop is CASSPTGGNSPLHF. As DNA, the CDR3 is TGTGCCAGCAGCCCGACAGGGGGAAATTCACCCCTCCACTTT.

This clone is a singleton in its sample. This CDR3 is also generated by other DNA sequences in the sample. V and J are TRBV18 and TRBJ2-7, with 10 nucleotides matching TRBD1. The CDR3 extends over 15 amino acids. Germline V lookup: CDR1 KGHSH, CDR2 LQKENI. The ends lost 3 bases at V and 5 bases at J; junction bases unmatched: 7. The CDR3 sequence is CASSPISGTGDEQYF. The CDR3 DNA reads TGTGCCAGCTCACCGATCTCCGGGACAGGGGACGAGCAGTACTTC. Drawing the rest from reference TRBV18 and TRBJ2-7, the complete variable domain is NAGVMQNPRHLVRRRGQEARLRCSPMKGHSHVYWYRQLPEEGLKFMVYLQKENIIDESGMPKERFSAEFPKEGPSILRIQQVVRGDSAAYFCASSPISGTGDEQYFGPGTRLTVT.

The rearrangement joins TRBV30 to TRBJ2-5; TRBD1 matches 10 bases. In germline, CDR1 is GTSNPN, CDR2 SVGIG (reference sequence). CDR3 length: 15 residues. With V trimmed by 3 bases and J by 0 bases, 4 bases remained unmatched. The CDR3 here is CAWRPGQGNQETQYF. The CDR3 bases are TGTGCCTGGAGGCCGGGACAGGGGAACCAAGAGACCCAGTACTTC. Full variable domain (outside the CDR3, taken from reference TRBV30 and TRBJ2-5): SQTIHQWPATLVQPVGSPLSLECTVEGTSNPNLYWYRQAAGRGLQLLFYSVGIGQISSEVPQNLSASRPQDRQFILSSKKLLLSDSGFYLCAWRPGQGNQETQYFGPGTRLLVL.

The chain is built from TRBV2 and TRBJ1-2; TRBD1 aligns across 9 bases. Germline CDR1 is SNHLY and CDR2 is FYNNEI. CDR3 length: 14 residues. The V segment lost 5 bases and the J segment 6 bases; nucleotides outside the gene matches: 7. The CDR3 DNA sequence: TGTGCCAGCAGTCCCGGGACAGGGATCCATGGCTACACCTTC. Translated: CASSPGTGIHGYTF.

The chain combines TRBV18 with TRBJ2-7; maybe TRBD2 (6 bases). Trimming took off 3 bases at V and 3 bases at J, with 12 bases between the two ends. CDR1 is KGHSH, CDR2 LQKENI, per germline. The CDR3 contains 14 residues. The CDR3 coding sequence is TGTGCCAGCTCACCGGGGCGGGGAATCTACGAGCAGTACTTC. This sequence encodes CASSPGRGIYEQYF. Filled out from reference TRBV18 and TRBJ2-7, the complete variable domain reads NAGVMQNPRHLVRRRGQEARLRCSPMKGHSHVYWYRQLPEEGLKFMVYLQKENIIDESGMPKERFSAEFPKEGPSILRIQQVVRGDSAAYFCASSPGRGIYEQYFGPGTRLTVT.

This chain's CDR3 is CASSPRTTGYTF. The CDR3, as DNA: TGTGCCAGCAGCCCCCGGACAACTGGCTACACCTTC. The J gene is TRBJ1-2, the V gene TRBV7-2, with D perhaps matching TRBD1 (5 bases). The CDR3 loop spans 12 amino acids. Germline V gene sequence: CDR1 SGHTA, CDR2 FQGNSA. V gave up 5 bases and J gave up 7 bases, with 11 bases separating them.

The rearrangement joins TRBV7-8 to TRBJ2-7; possible D gene TRBD1, 5 bases. Germline V lookup: CDR1 SGHVS, CDR2 FQNEAQ. V shed 1 base and J shed 4 bases, with 20 bases lying between them. CDR3 length equals 17 residues. The CDR3 sequence is CASSLDILGQALYEQYF. For the CDR3, the DNA is TGTGCCAGCAGCTTAGACATTTTGGGGCAGGCCCTATACGAGCAGTACTTC.

This chain joins TRBV27 and TRBJ1-2; 11 positions match TRBD1. Germline-derived CDR1 and CDR2 are MNHEY and SMNVEV (reference sequence). The CDR3 sequence is 16 residues long. Trimming cost V 6 bases and J 2 bases; bases outside gene matches: 8. CDR3 protein: CASRRTGGAANYGYTF. In DNA, the CDR3 is TGTGCCAGCAGGAGGACAGGGGGCGCAGCCAACTATGGCTACACCTTC.

CDR3 bases: TGCGCCAGCAGCCAACCGACAGGCCAAGGAGAGACCCAGTACTTC. Protein: CASSQPTGQGETQYF. This chain joins TRBV4-1 and TRBJ2-5, with D possibly being TRBD1 (6 bases). Germline CDR1 reads MGHRA; CDR2 reads YSYEKL. CDR3 length: 15 residues. V lost 2 bases and J 4 bases, leaving 14 bases between the germline ends.

The rearrangement uses TRBV5-1 and TRBJ2-1; TRBD1 agrees at 7 bases. With 4 bases clipped from V and 6 bases from J, the junction kept 4 bases outside the gene matches. Germline loops: CDR1 SGHRS, CDR2 YFSETQ. The CDR3 is 13 amino acids. CDR3 in DNA: TGCGCCAGCAGCCCTAGACAGGGCAATGAGCAGTTCTTC. This gives the protein CASSPRQGNEQFF.

The rearrangement uses TRBV30 and TRBJ2-6, with 7 nucleotides matching TRBD1. Germline trimming cut 5 bases from V and 0 bases from J; bases unmatched to any gene: 10. Germline assignment: CDR1 GTSNPN and CDR2 SVGIG (reference sequence). The CDR3 sequence is 17 residues long. CDR3 nucleotides: TGTGCCTGGTCAACAGGGGTAGCCAGCTCTGGGGCCAACGTCCTGACTTTC. It codes for CAWSTGVASSGANVLTF.

This rearrangement joins TRBV19 to TRBJ1-5, with D unclear. V lost 4 bases, J lost 6 bases, and 10 bases lay in between. The CDR3 loop spans 13 amino acids. Germline values: CDR1 LNHDA, CDR2 SQIVND (reference sequence). CDR3 in DNA: TGTGCCAGTAGTAGAAGAACAAGTCAGCCCCAGCATTTT. It is translated as CASSRRTSQPQHF. The entire variable domain, with the rest obtained from reference TRBV19 and TRBJ1-5, is as follows: DGGITQSPKYLFRKEGQNVTLSCEQNLNHDAMYWYRQDPGQGLRLIYYSQIVNDFQKGDIAEGYSVSREKKESFPLTVTSAQKNPTAFYLCASSRRTSQPQHFGDGTRLSIL.

The chain couples TRBV9 to TRBJ1-2; no clear D. Trimming removed 3 bases at V and 5 bases at J, with 11 bases between. CDR1 SGDLS and CDR2 YYNGEE come from the germline V gene. The CDR3 covers 13 residues. The CDR3: CASSGERGYGYTF. The CDR3 DNA reads TGTGCCAGCAGCGGGGAGAGAGGTTATGGCTACACCTTC.

The chain carries TRBV27 and TRBJ2-7, with D possibly being TRBD1 (5 bases). The germline V gene encodes CDR1 MNHEY and CDR2 SMNVEV (reference sequence). The germline V and J ends were trimmed by 0 bases and 5 bases, with 11 bases remaining between them. There are 14 residues in the CDR3. The CDR3 DNA sequence: TGTGCCAGCAGTTTATCCAATTTAGGGGACGAGCAGTACTTC. Translated, it gives CASSLSNLGDEQYF.

The table lists this clone with a count of one. This chain uses TRBV5-4 with TRBJ2-2, with a tentative D call TRBD2 (6 bases). Germline CDR1 reads SGHNT; CDR2 reads YYREEE (reference sequence). V lost 0 bases to trimming and J lost 4 bases, with 13 bases between them. The CDR3 totals 16 residues. CDR3 in amino acids: CASSLAGQGGTGELFF. CDR3 coding DNA: TGTGCCAGCAGCTTGGCGGGGCAGGGAGGCACCGGGGAGCTGTTTTTT.